This T cell receptor (beta chain) was captured in a study of CD8 T cells in Susac syndrome. cDNA came from approximately 0.5 to 1 ug RNA primed by random hexamers. Multiplex immunoSEQ PCR targeted 54 Vbeta and 13 Jbeta TCR beta segments. Via MiXCR, TCRdb re-called the immunoSEQ multiplex PCR reads, giving one row per CDR3 protein. The data contain roughly 400,000 distinct CDR3 sequences, about 85% of them singletons. This CDR3 contains 14 residues. V was trimmed by 0 bases and J by 4 bases, leaving 9 bases between them. CDR1 is LGHDT and CDR2 is YNNKEL in the germline V gene (reference sequence). The gene calls are TRBV3-1 and TRBJ1-1, with unresolved D. The clonotype originates from a human donor with multiple sclerosis. Sample: CD8+ T cells from PBMCs. In DNA, the CDR3 is TGTGCCAGCAGCCAAGAAGGCCCGGGCACTGAAGCTTTCTTT. Translating it yields CASSQEGPGTEAFF.